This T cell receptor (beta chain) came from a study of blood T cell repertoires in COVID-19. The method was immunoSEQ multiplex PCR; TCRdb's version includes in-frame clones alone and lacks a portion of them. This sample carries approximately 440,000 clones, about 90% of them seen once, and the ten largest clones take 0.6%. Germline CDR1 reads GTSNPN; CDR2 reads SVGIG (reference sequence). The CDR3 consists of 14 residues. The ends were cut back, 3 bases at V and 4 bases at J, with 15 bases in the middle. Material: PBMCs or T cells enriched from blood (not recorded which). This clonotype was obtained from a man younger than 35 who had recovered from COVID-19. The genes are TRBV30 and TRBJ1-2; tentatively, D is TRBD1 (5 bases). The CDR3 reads CAWSPWGGSYGYTF. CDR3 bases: TGTGCCTGGAGCCCGTGGGGGGGGAGCTATGGCTACACCTTC.